The clone carrying this T cell receptor beta chain was observed a handful of times. What it recognizes is unknown. PCR involved 60 Vbeta and 13 Jbeta primers. The repertoire was sequenced with immunoSEQ multiplex PCR; TCRdb's copy has only in-frame clones and lacks some. The table lists 65,000 to 70,000 clones, around 80% of them singletons. This sample was taken from a study of cytomegalovirus exposure and HLA in healthy donors. Whole-study findings and limits: Of the V segments, some could not be distinguished, including TRBV6-2 and TRBV6-3, and were excluded. Most TCR sequences were uncommon, yet certain public TCRs appeared in many donors. Overall, around 150 TCR beta chains were annotated as cytomegalovirus-associated. Sequencing likely generated an artifact that appeared as a cluster of highly shared sequence variants.

Looked up from germline, CDR1 is SGHRS and CDR2 is YFSETQ. CDR3 length equals 15 residues. V lost 3 bases to trimming and J lost 0 bases, with 11 bases between them. The clonotype comes from a woman in her 30s in good health and CMV-seropositive. Sequencing input: PBMCs. The gene calls are TRBV5-1 and TRBJ2-3; tentative D call: TRBD1 (5 bases). CDR3 sequence (DNA): TGCGCCAGCAGCTACGACAGTACTAGCACAGATACGCAGTATTTT. Translating gives CASSYDSTSTDTQYF.